One T cell receptor beta chain is described in this entry. What it binds is unknown. The sequencing template was cDNA reverse transcribed from extracted RNA. The assay was immunoSEQ multiplex PCR, and TCRdb's table has in-frame clones only and misses some. The sample yields some 98,000 clones, roughly two thirds seen once. Treatment reported: oral pan-JAK inhibitor, 5-10 mg twice daily. Germline-derived CDR1 and CDR2 are MNHEY and SMNVEV (reference sequence). J lost 7 bases, V lost 2 bases, and 2 bases had no gene match. This CDR3 has 13 amino acids. The record originates from a study of CD8+ T cells in alopecia areata. Study results and limitations: Lesional scalp, notably in alopecia totalis/universalis, had clonality above that of normal scalp.

The chain joins TRBV27 to TRBJ1-2; 9 bases are shared with TRBD1. This specimen consisted of CD8+ T cells sorted from blood, obtained at week 4, from a patient treated with tofacitinib. This clonotype was obtained from a human donor with alopecia areata. CDR3 coding DNA: TGTGCCAGCAGTTTAACAGGGGGCTCTGGCTACACCTTC. Protein: CASSLTGGSGYTF.